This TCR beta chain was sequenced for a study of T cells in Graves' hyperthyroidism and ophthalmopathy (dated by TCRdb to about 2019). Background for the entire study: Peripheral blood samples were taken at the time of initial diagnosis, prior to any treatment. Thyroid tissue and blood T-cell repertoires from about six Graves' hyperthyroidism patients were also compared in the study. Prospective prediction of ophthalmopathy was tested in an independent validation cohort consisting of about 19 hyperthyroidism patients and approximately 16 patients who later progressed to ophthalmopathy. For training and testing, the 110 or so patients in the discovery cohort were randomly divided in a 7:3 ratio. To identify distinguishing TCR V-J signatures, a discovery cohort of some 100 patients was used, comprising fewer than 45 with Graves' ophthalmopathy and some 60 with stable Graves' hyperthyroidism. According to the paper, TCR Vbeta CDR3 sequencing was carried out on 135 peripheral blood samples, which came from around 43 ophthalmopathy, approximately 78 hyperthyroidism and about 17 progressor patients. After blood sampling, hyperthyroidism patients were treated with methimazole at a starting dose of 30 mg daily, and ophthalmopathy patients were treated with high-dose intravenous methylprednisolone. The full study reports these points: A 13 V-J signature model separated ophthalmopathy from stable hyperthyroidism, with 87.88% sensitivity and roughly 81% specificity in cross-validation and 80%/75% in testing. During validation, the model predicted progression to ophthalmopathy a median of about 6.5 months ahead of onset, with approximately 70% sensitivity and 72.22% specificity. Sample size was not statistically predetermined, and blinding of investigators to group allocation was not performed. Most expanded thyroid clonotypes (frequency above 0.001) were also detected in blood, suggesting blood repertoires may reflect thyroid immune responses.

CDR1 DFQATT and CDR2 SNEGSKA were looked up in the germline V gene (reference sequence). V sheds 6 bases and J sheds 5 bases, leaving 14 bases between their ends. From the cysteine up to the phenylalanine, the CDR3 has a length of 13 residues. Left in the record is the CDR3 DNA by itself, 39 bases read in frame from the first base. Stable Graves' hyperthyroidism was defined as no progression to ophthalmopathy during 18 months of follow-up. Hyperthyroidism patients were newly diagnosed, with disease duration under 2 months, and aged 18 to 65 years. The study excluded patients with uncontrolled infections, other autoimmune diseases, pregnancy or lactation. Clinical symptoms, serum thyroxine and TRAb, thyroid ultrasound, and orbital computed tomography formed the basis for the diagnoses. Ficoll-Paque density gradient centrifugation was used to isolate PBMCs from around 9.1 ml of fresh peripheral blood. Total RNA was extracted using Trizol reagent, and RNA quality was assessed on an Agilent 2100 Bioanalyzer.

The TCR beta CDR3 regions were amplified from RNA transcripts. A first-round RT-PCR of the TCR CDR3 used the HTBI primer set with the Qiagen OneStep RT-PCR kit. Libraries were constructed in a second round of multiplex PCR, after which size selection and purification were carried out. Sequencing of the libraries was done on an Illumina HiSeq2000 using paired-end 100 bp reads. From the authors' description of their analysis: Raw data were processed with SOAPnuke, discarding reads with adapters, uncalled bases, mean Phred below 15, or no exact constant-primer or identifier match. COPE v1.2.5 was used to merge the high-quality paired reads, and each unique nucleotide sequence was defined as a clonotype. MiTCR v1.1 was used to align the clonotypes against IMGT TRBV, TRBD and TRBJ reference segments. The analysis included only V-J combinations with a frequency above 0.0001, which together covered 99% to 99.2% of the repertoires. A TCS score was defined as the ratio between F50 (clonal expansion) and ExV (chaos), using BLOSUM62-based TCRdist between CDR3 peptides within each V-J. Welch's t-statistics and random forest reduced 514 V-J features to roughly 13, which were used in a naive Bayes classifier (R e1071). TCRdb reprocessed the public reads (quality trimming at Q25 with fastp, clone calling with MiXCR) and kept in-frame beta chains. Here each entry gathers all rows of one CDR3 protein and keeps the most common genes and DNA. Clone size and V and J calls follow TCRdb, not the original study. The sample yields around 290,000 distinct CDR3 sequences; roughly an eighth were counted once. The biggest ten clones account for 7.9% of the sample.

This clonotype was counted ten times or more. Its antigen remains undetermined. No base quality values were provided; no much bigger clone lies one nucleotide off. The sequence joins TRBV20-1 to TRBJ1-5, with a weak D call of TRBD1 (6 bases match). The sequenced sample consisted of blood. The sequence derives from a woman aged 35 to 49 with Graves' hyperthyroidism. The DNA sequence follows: TGCAGTGCGTATACAGGGTCCTATCAGCCCCAGCATTTT. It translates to CSAYTGSYQPQHF.